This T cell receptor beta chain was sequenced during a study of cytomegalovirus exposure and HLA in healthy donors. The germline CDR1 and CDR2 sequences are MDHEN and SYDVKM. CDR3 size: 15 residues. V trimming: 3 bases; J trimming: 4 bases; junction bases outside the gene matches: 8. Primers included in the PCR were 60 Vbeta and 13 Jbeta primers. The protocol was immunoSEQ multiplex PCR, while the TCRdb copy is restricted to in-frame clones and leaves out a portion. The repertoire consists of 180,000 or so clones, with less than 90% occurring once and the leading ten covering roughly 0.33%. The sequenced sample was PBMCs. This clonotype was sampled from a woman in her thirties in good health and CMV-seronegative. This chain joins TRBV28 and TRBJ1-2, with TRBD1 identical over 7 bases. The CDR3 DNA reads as TGTGCCAGCAGTTTTATCACAGGGGCTCGCTATGGCTACACCTTC. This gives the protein CASSFITGARYGYTF.